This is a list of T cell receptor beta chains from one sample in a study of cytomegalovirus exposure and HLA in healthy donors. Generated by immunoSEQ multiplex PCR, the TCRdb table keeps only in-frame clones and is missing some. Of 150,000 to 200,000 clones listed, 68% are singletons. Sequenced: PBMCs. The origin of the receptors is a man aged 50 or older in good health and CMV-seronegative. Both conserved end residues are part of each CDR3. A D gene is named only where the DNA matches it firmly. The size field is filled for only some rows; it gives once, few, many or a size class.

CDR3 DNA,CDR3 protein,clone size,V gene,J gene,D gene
TGTGCCAGCAGCTTAGCGCGTGACAGGGGGTCAGATACGCAGTATTTT,CASSLARDRGSDTQYF,once,TRBV7-9,TRBJ2-3,TRBD1
TGTGCCAGTAGTATTTATAGGGGCCTTGGGAAAGATACGCAGTATTTT,CASSIYRGLGKDTQYF,-,TRBV19,TRBJ2-3,-
TGTGCCAGCAGCTTAGAAGGGGACAGGGGATACGAGCAGTACTTC,CASSLEGDRGYEQYF,-,TRBV7-2,TRBJ2-7,TRBD1
TGTGCCAGCAGTAGGACAGGGGCTACCTACGAGCAGTACTTC,CASSRTGATYEQYF,-,TRBV6-5,TRBJ2-7,TRBD1
TGTGCCAGCAGTGAAGCCCCATATGAGCAGTTCTTC,CASSEAPYEQFF,-,TRBV2,TRBJ2-1,-
TGCGCCAGCAGCCCCTCCGGAGAGTTCTCCTACGAGCAGTACTTC,CASSPSGEFSYEQYF,-,TRBV5-1,TRBJ2-7,-
TGTGCCAGCAGCCAGCCTCAGGGAACAGATACGCAGTATTTT,CASSQPQGTDTQYF,-,TRBV7-6,TRBJ2-3,-
TGTGCCAGCAGCCCCATACGTCGACAGGGAACCTACGAGCAGTACTTC,CASSPIRRQGTYEQYF,-,TRBV11-2,TRBJ2-7,TRBD1
TGCGCCAGCAGTGAGTCAACGGGTGGTGGCTACACCTTC,CASSESTGGGYTF,-,TRBV10-1,TRBJ1-2,-
TGCGCCAGCAGCCAAGCTTTTGGACAGGGGGCTAGGGGCTCCTACAATGAGCAGTTCTTC,CASSQAFGQGARGSYNEQFF,-,TRBV4-1,TRBJ2-1,TRBD1
TGTGCCAGCAGCCCTGGACAGAACACCGGGGAGCTGTTTTTT,CASSPGQNTGELFF,-,TRBV11-3,TRBJ2-2,-
TGTGCCAGTAGCCTCGGGGGGGCGGCCAAAAACATTCAGTACTTC,CASSLGGAAKNIQYF,-,TRBV19,TRBJ2-4,TRBD2
TGCGCCAGCAGCCAAGAAAAAGCGGGACAGGGGTCCTACGAGCAGTACTTC,CASSQEKAGQGSYEQYF,-,TRBV4-3,TRBJ2-7,TRBD1
TGTGCCAGCAGCTTGGTAGCAGCCCTAGATGGCTACACCTTC,CASSLVAALDGYTF,-,TRBV5-4,TRBJ1-2,-
TGTGCAACGGCAGGGGCGGGGAACACTGAAGCTTTCTTT,CATAGAGNTEAFF,-,TRBV10-3,TRBJ1-1,-
TGTGCCAGTAGTATGTATCCCCCCAGGGGAGGGGGAAAGAATCGCGAGCAGTTCTTC,CASSMYPPRGGGKNREQFF,-,TRBV19,TRBJ2-1,-
TGTGCCAGCAGCGCCAACAGGGTTTCACCCCTCCACTTT,CASSANRVSPLHF,-,TRBV7-3,TRBJ1-6,-
TGTGCCAGCAGCTCGGACACGAACACTGAAGCTTTCTTT,CASSSDTNTEAFF,-,TRBV7-6,TRBJ1-1,-
TGTGCCAGCAGCTTCATAGCGGGGGGCAGCTACGAGCAGTACTTC,CASSFIAGGSYEQYF,-,TRBV5-6,TRBJ2-7,TRBD2
TGTGCCAGCACCGGACAGGTTACCTACGAGCAGTACTTC,CASTGQVTYEQYF,-,TRBV28,TRBJ2-7,TRBD1
TGTGCCAGCAGCGACCCAGGGGGCCCGAACACCGGGGAGCTGTTTTTT,CASSDPGGPNTGELFF,-,TRBV6-6,TRBJ2-2,TRBD1
TGTGCCAGCAGCTCGGACGGGGGTTCCTACGAGCAGTACTTC,CASSSDGGSYEQYF,-,TRBV5-8,TRBJ2-7,-
TGTGCCAGCAGCCTAGGGACTAGCGGGGGGTCTGAGTTCTTC,CASSLGTSGGSEFF,-,TRBV7-2,TRBJ2-1,TRBD2
TGTGCCAGCAGCAGCCGGACTAGCGGGGGCCAAGAGACCCAGTACTTC,CASSSRTSGGQETQYF,-,TRBV21-1,TRBJ2-5,-
TGTGCCAGCTCACCCGGGAGCCTTAATGAAAAACTGTTTTTT,CASSPGSLNEKLFF,-,TRBV18,TRBJ1-4,-
TGTGCCAGCAGCCCACGAGGTAGGACAGGGGTGGATGGCTACACCTTC,CASSPRGRTGVDGYTF,-,TRBV27,TRBJ1-2,TRBD1
TGTGCCAGCAGTGAAAAGAGTCGTCTAGCGGGATTAGACGGGGAGCTGTTTTTT,CASSEKSRLAGLDGELFF,-,TRBV6-1,TRBJ2-2,TRBD2
TGTGCCAGCAGCGGCCGGGACAGGGGAGGCACTGAAGCTTTCTTT,CASSGRDRGGTEAFF,-,TRBV7-9,TRBJ1-1,TRBD1
TGTGCCACCAGACTAGCGGGGGGTCCAGATACGCAGTATTTT,CATRLAGGPDTQYF,-,TRBV7-2,TRBJ2-3,TRBD2
TGTGCCAGTAGTCCGAGGGGTCAGGGGGTGAACACTGAAGCTTTCTTT,CASSPRGQGVNTEAFF,-,TRBV19,TRBJ1-1,TRBD1
TGTGCCAGTAGTTTCAACAGGGTTCGGGGCTACACCTTC,CASSFNRVRGYTF,-,TRBV19,TRBJ1-2,-
TGTGCCAGCAGCTTGGAGGGCAGGGCGAACACCGGGGAGCTGTTTTTT,CASSLEGRANTGELFF,-,TRBV5-4,TRBJ2-2,-
TGTGCCAGCAGTTACGACAGGGGCAATCAGCCCCAGCATTTT,CASSYDRGNQPQHF,-,TRBV6-5,TRBJ1-5,TRBD1
TGTGCCAGCAGTCTCGGGACAGCCTTTGGCTCACCCCTCCACTTT,CASSLGTAFGSPLHF,-,TRBV28,TRBJ1-6,TRBD1
TGCAGCGTTGAAGGTAGTACGGAAGGTAGGGGAGGCTACACCTTC,CSVEGSTEGRGGYTF,-,TRBV29-1,TRBJ1-2,-
TGTGCCAGCAGCCGCGGGGGGGCGAACACCGGGGAGCTGTTTTTT,CASSRGGANTGELFF,-,TRBV6-5,TRBJ2-2,TRBD2
TGTGCCAGCAGTGGCCGTCAGGTGAACACTGAAGCTTTCTTT,CASSGRQVNTEAFF,once,TRBV2,TRBJ1-1,-
TGTGCCAGCAGCTTGCCCAAGACAGGGAACACTGAAGCTTTCTTT,CASSLPKTGNTEAFF,-,TRBV5-4,TRBJ1-1,-
TGTGCCAGTAGTATAGAGGGCAGGGGGCCCCAGCCCCAGCATTTT,CASSIEGRGPQPQHF,once,TRBV19,TRBJ1-5,TRBD1
TGCGCCAGCAGCCCGCAAGGGAGTTCCTACGAGCAGTACTTC,CASSPQGSSYEQYF,-,TRBV5-1,TRBJ2-7,-
TGTGCCAGCAGCGTAGATGGGGCGAACACTGAAGCTTTCTTT,CASSVDGANTEAFF,-,TRBV9,TRBJ1-1,-
TGCAGCTCGCTTATGGGGAAGGGGACTGAAGCTTTCTTT,CSSLMGKGTEAFF,-,TRBV29-1,TRBJ1-1,-
TGTGCCAGCAGTTTTACCATGACAGGGACTAATGAAAAACTGTTTTTT,CASSFTMTGTNEKLFF,few,TRBV6-5,TRBJ1-4,TRBD1
TGTGCCAGCAGTTACCGGCAGGGAGGCGGCTACACCTTC,CASSYRQGGGYTF,-,TRBV6-5,TRBJ1-2,-
TGCGCCAGTTTTCGGGGGGGACTAGCGGACAATGAGCAGTTCTTC,CASFRGGLADNEQFF,-,TRBV5-1,TRBJ2-1,TRBD2
TGCGCCAGCAGCTTGGAGGTGGGAGCAGGAAACACCATATATTTT,CASSLEVGAGNTIYF,-,TRBV5-1,TRBJ1-3,-
TGTGCCAGCAGCTCAGGATGGACTGAAGCTTTCTTT,CASSSGWTEAFF,-,TRBV7-9,TRBJ1-1,-
TGTGCCAGTAGTACAACCGCCGACAGGGGAGAGCAGTACTTC,CASSTTADRGEQYF,-,TRBV19,TRBJ2-7,TRBD1
TGTGCCAGCAGCTTCCCTAGCACAGATACGCAGTATTTT,CASSFPSTDTQYF,few,TRBV13,TRBJ2-3,-
TGTGCCAGCAGCCAAGATCGATGGGGTACGCTAGCGGGGGGCCCACTCACAGATACGCAGTATTTT,CASSQDRWGTLAGGPLTDTQYF,-,TRBV14,TRBJ2-3,TRBD2
TGTGCCACCAGCAGAAGGGGACAGGGATCCTACGAGCAGTACTTC,CATSRRGQGSYEQYF,-,TRBV15,TRBJ2-7,TRBD1
TGTGCCAGTAGTATCAATCCGGGAACCTACGAGCAGTACTTC,CASSINPGTYEQYF,-,TRBV19,TRBJ2-7,-
TGTGCCAGTAGTCTGGGGGGGGCCTACACTGAAGCTTTCTTT,CASSLGGAYTEAFF,-,TRBV19,TRBJ1-1,-